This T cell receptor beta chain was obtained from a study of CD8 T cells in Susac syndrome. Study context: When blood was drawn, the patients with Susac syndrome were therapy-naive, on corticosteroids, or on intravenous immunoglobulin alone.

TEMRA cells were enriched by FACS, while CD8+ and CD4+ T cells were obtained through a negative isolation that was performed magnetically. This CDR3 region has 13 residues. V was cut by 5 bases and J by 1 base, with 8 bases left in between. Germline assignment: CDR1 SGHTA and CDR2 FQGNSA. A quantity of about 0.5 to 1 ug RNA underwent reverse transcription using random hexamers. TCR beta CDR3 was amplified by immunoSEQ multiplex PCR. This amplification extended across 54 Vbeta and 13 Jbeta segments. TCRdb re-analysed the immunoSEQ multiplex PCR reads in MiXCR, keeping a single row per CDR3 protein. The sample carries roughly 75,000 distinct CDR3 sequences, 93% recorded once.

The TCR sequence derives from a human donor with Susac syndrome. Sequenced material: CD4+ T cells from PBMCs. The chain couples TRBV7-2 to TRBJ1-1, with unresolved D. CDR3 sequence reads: CASSLRQNTEAFF. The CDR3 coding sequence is TGTGCCAGCAGCCTCCGACAGAACACTGAAGCTTTCTTT.